These 23 T cell receptor beta chains were sequenced from one sample in a study of kidney transplant recipient with SARS-CoV-2 infection. Using its own MiXCR run on the reads, TCRdb lists one record per CDR3 protein. Seen here are 200,000 to 300,000 distinct CDR3 sequences, 25% to 30% observed once, and the top ten hold around 6.8%. The sequencing here drew on a blood sample, taken at baseline and between days 110 and 120 from a kidney transplant recipient. The receptors stem from a male patient in his thirties who had COVID-19 and was a kidney transplant recipient. Some T cells could come from the graft donor.

In the case of this clonotype: A read error is possible here, since a much larger clone lies one base away. The chain links TRBV6-1 to TRBJ1-6; possible D gene TRBD1, 5 bases. From germline, CDR1 is MNHNS and CDR2 SASEGT. The CDR3 consists of 14 residues. V lost 2 bases and J 11 bases, leaving 13 bases between the germline ends. The CDR3 is CASSESGINAPLHF. CDR3 DNA: TGTGCCAGCAGTGAATCAGGGATCAATGCACCCCTCCACTTT.

This clonotype was observed many times. The DNA is left out, because the CDR3 cannot be placed on it with certainty; the CDR3 is given as TCRdb lists it. J is TRBJ1-2 and V is TRBV7-5. TRBV7-5 is designated a pseudogene. The CDR3 extends over 19 residues, inclusive of both ends. CDR3: CISVPETRVEVGKTYGYTF.

The chain has TRBV5-6 and TRBJ2-1, with D perhaps matching TRBD1 or TRBD2 (6 bases each). Germline V lookup: CDR1 SGHDT, CDR2 YYEEEE. The CDR3 is 16 residues long. The V end was cut by 0 bases, the J end by 6 bases, with 16 bases between. The CDR3 sequence: CASSLANREVGNEQFF. The CDR3 DNA sequence: TGTGCCAGCAGCTTGGCAAACAGGGAGGTGGGCAATGAGCAGTTCTTC.

About this clonotype itself: The junction does not match germline at one end; this may be a read error. V is TRBV5-6 and J is TRBJ2-3, with 7 bases fitting TRBD1. Germline loops: CDR1 SGHDT, CDR2 YYEEEE. The CDR3 is made up of 16 amino acids. The CDR3 loop reads CTSSWPGTVTGDTQYF. CDR3 nucleotides: TGTACCAGCAGCTGGCCGGGGACAGTGACCGGAGATACGCAGTATTTT.

A word on this clonotype: This sequence may be a read error, since a much larger clone differs from it by one base. Because the CDR3 is missing its conserved closing phenylalanine or tryptophan, this is likely a read error. This chain joins TRBV19 and TRBJ1-2; 7 nucleotides align to TRBD1. V lost 7 bases, J lost 5 bases, and 10 bases stayed unmatched. Germline V CDR1 and CDR2: LNHDA, SQIVND (reference sequence). The CDR3 spans 14 residues. CDR3 in DNA: TGTGCCAGTACCGCGACAGGGAAAGGATATGGCTACACCCTC. It specifies CASTATGKGYGYTL.

This clonotype was observed many times. The rearrangement joins TRBV6-5 to TRBJ1-2, with D unresolved. CDR1 and CDR2 (germline): MNHEY, SVGAGI. This CDR3 has 17 amino acids. With 5 bases removed from V and 4 bases from J, the gap between germline ends came to 23 bases. CDR3 coding DNA: TGTGCCAGCAGTCTAACAAACTCTATGCGAAAGACCTATGGCTACACCTTC. It encodes CASSLTNSMRKTYGYTF.

A word on this clonotype: Just one base apart from a much larger clone, this may be a read error. V and J are TRBV5-1 and TRBJ2-2; D possibly matches TRBD1 or TRBD2 (6 bases each). The V end was cut by 2 bases, the J end by 5 bases, with 13 bases between. The germline V gene encodes CDR1 SGHRS and CDR2 YFSETQ. CDR3 length: 15 amino acids. The CDR3 DNA is TGCGCCAGCAGCTTAGGGGGGCCGGGGACCGGGGAGCTGTTTTTT. Its protein product is CASSLGGPGTGELFF.

Worth noting for this clonotype: This may be a read error: a much more frequent sequence differs by one nucleotide. This sequence joins TRBV7-9 and TRBJ2-2; 9 nucleotides line up with TRBD2. CDR1 and CDR2 (germline): SEHNR, FQNEAQ (reference sequence). This CDR3 has 16 amino acids. The CDR3 region has the DNA TGTGCCAACAGCTTTAGGACTAGCGTCCGCACCGGGGAGCTGTTTTTT. This translates into CANSFRTSVRTGELFF. Using reference TRBV7-9 and TRBJ2-2 for the parts outside the CDR3, the full variable domain is DTGVSQNPRHKITKRGQNVTFRCDPISEHNRLYWYRQTLGQGPEFLTYFQNEAQLEKSRLLSDRFSAERPKGSFSTLEIQRTEQGDSAMYLCANSFRTSVRTGELFFGEGSRLTVL.

The chain has TRBV20-1 and TRBJ2-3; 7 nucleotides line up with TRBD1. The CDR3 is 14 amino acids. The V gene end was trimmed by 3 bases and the J gene end by 2 bases; junction bases not matched to a gene: 5. Germline loops: CDR1 DFQATT, CDR2 SNEGSKA (reference sequence). CDR3 protein: CSARWDSDTDTQYF. The CDR3 DNA sequence: TGCAGTGCTAGGTGGGACAGTGACACAGATACGCAGTATTTT.

Only a few counts were recorded for this clonotype. A single base separates this from a much larger clone, so it may be a read error. The V and J genes are TRBV3-1 and TRBJ1-2, with D possibly being TRBD1 (6 bases). Germline V gene sequence: CDR1 LGHDT, CDR2 YNNKEL (reference sequence). There are 17 residues in the CDR3. CDR3 nucleotide sequence: TGTGCCAGCAGCCAAGAAACCGGACAGCTAAGTGTCTATGGCCACACCTTC. Protein product: CASSQETGQLSVYGHTF.

Ten or more counts support this clonotype. V gene TRBV12-3 or TRBV12-4 combines with J gene TRBJ2-3, with D unclear. Trimming took off 11 bases at V and 1 base at J, with 13 bases between the two ends. The CDR3 length is 13 residues. In DNA, the CDR3 is TGTGCCTGGTCATTGAGCGGCACAGATACGCAGTATTTT. Encoded protein: CAWSLSGTDTQYF.

As concerns this clonotype: This may be a read error, as it is one base from a much larger clone. CDR3 residues: CASGLKGALSEKLFF. As DNA, the CDR3 is TGTGCCAGCGGCTTGAAAGGGGCCCTTAGTGAAAAACTGTTTTTT. J is TRBJ1-4 and V is TRBV5-8; D perhaps matches TRBD1 (5 bases). Germline assignment: CDR1 SGHTS and CDR2 YDEGEE. The length of the CDR3 is 15 residues.

A few counts support this clonotype. It may be a read error: a sequence one base away is much more abundant. The CDR3 sequence is CASGMYRELGKTYGYTF. CDR3 sequence (DNA): TGTGCCAGCGGTATGTACAGAGAACTGGGAAAGACCTATGGCTACACCTTC. J is TRBJ1-2 and V is TRBV25-1; no firm D call. The CDR3 extends over 17 amino acids. The germline V gene has CDR1 MGHDK and CDR2 SYGVNS. The V gene lost 8 bases and the J gene lost 4 bases, with 26 bases spanning the gap.

This clonotype was observed many times. The V call is TRBV24-1, the J call TRBJ2-2; D call uncertain. V lost 0 bases and J lost 1, with 8 bases in between. This CDR3 region has 16 residues. Per the germline V gene, CDR1 is KGHDR and CDR2 is SFDVKD. The chain's CDR3 is CATSDLFGENTGELFF. CDR3 in DNA: TGTGCCACCAGTGATTTGTTCGGAGAGAACACCGGGGAGCTGTTTTTT.

In the case of this clonotype: It may be a read error: a sequence one base away is much more abundant. The conserved closing phenylalanine or tryptophan is absent in this CDR3, likely reflecting a read error. The J gene is TRBJ1-2, the V gene TRBV7-4; maybe TRBD1 (5 bases). Trimming stripped 5 bases from V and 4 bases from J, with 23 bases between. The CDR3 loop spans 17 amino acids. The germline V gene encodes CDR1 SGHVT and CDR2 SQSDAQ. CDR3 in amino acids: CASSKRGSARKTYGYTL. CDR3 DNA sequence: TGTGCCAGCAGCAAAAGGGGTTCAGCTCGAAAGACCTATGGCTACACCCTC.

The chain joins TRBV20-1 to TRBJ2-7; D possibly corresponds to TRBD2 (5 bases). Germline V CDR1 and CDR2: DFQATT, SNEGSKA (reference sequence). The V and J ends lost 7 bases and 0 bases respectively, with 16 bases between them. The CDR3 runs 14 residues. The CDR3 protein is CSVTRDSSSYEQYF. The CDR3 DNA sequence: TGCAGTGTTACCCGGGATTCAAGCTCCTACGAGCAGTACTTC.

As to this clonotype: Since a much larger clone is just one base distant, this may be a read error. The rearrangement joins TRBV19 to TRBJ2-2, with D possibly being TRBD2 (6 bases). Germline loops: CDR1 LNHDA, CDR2 SQIVND (reference sequence). This CDR3 has 15 amino acids. The CDR3 loop reads CASIGPSRNTGGLFF. For the CDR3, the DNA is TGTGCCAGTATTGGTCCGTCCAGAAACACCGGGGGGCTGTTTTTT.

A word on this clonotype: Given a much more abundant clone one base away, this may be a read error. This chain uses TRBV6-2 or TRBV6-3 with TRBJ1-5; D not certain. The CDR3 covers 12 residues. CDR1 MNHEY and CDR2 SVGEGT come from the germline V gene. The CDR3 loop reads CTSSRTDPPQHF. The CDR3 DNA sequence: TGTACCAGCAGCCGGACCGATCCGCCCCAGCATTTT.

Comment on this clonotype: This CDR3 is missing its conserved last phenylalanine or tryptophan, likely due to a read error. The CDR3 nucleotides are TGTGCCAGCGCACAATACAATAGTCGAAAGACCTATGGCTACACCTCC. As protein: CASAQYNSRKTYGYTS. The chain couples TRBV5-6 to TRBJ1-2; D unclear. The CDR3 covers 16 residues. The germline V gene encodes CDR1 SGHDT and CDR2 YYEEEE. V shed 7 bases and J shed 4 bases, with 23 bases lying between them.

This clonotype was counted at least ten times. The chain joins TRBV12-3 or TRBV12-4 to TRBJ1-2; D unclear. V was clipped by 5 bases and J by 4 bases, with 23 bases between them. The CDR3 length is 17 residues. The DNA for the CDR3 is TGTGCCAGCAGTGTCGCTTGCAGCTTCCGAAAGACCTATGGCTACACCTTC. Its protein is CASSVACSFRKTYGYTF.

The sample holds many counts of this clonotype. CDR3 loop: CASSRKCPISGLTGELFF. The CDR3 bases are TGTGCCAGCAGCAGAAAGTGTCCCATTTCAGGCTTGACCGGGGAGCTGTTTTTT. The rearrangement joins TRBV3-1 to TRBJ2-2; D uncertain. Germline CDR1 LGHDT, CDR2 YNNKEL (reference sequence). This CDR3 spans 18 amino acids. Between the trimmed V and J ends, which lost 5 bases and 5 bases, there was a span of 24 bases.

This clonotype showed up many times. V and J are TRBV20-1 and TRBJ1-5, with D possibly being TRBD1 (6 bases). Germline V gene sequence: CDR1 DFQATT, CDR2 SNEGSKA (reference sequence). The CDR3 has 17 residues. V was clipped by 0 bases and J by 0 bases, with 15 bases between them. CDR3 residues: CSARDLRTAYSNQPQHF. CDR3 nucleotides: TGCAGTGCTAGAGATCTCCGGACAGCGTATAGCAATCAGCCCCAGCATTTT.

About this clonotype itself: It may be a read error: a sequence one base away is much more abundant. This sequence joins TRBV6-4 and TRBJ2-5; D not certain. The end of the DNA aligns better with TRBJ2-7, so the J call may be wrong. The CDR3 extends over 13 amino acids. CDR1 is MRHNA, CDR2 SNTAGT, per germline. The CDR3: CVSSKRWVDEQYV. CDR3 nucleotides: TGTGTCAGCAGTAAGAGGTGGGTGGACGAGCAGTACGTC.